The T cell receptor (beta chain) under discussion was sequenced for a study of blood T cell repertoires in COVID-19. Here immunoSEQ multiplex PCR was the method, and the copy in TCRdb shows in-frame clones only, minus some. The sample holds 350,000 to 400,000 clones, roughly 90% seen once. This CDR3 has 14 amino acids. Germline lookup yields CDR1 SGHVS and CDR2 FQNEAQ. Trimming removed 0 bases at V and 4 bases at J, with 10 bases between. The TCR originated in a woman between 25 and 40 years old with acute COVID-19. The source material was PBMCs or T cells enriched from blood (not recorded which). The V call is TRBV7-8, the J call TRBJ2-7; possible D gene TRBD2, 6 bases. The CDR3 DNA reads as TGTGCCAGCAGCTTAGCGGTCGGGGGTTACGAGCAGTACTTC. Encoded protein: CASSLAVGGYEQYF.